This T cell receptor (beta chain) is drawn from a study of T cell repertoires in cytomegalovirus infection. Study-level points and caveats: Carriers of CMV and the relevant HLA type were discriminated by public TCR beta frequency. The ex vivo response showed dominance by HLA-C-restricted CMV-specific TCR beta clonotypes.

TCRdb processed the reads anew with MiXCR; each CDR3 protein has one entry. The sample has approximately 300,000 distinct CDR3 sequences, around 25% seen once. Germline values: CDR1 SQVTM, CDR2 ANQGSEA. CDR3 length: 13 amino acids. V lost 8 bases and J 5 bases, leaving 16 bases between the germline ends. About this clonotype itself: As yet, its antigen is unknown.

Sequenced here: cultured PBMCs, sampled from culture after CMV antigen stimulation. This clonotype originated in a human donor in good health (CMV status not recorded). Some clones in this sample may be carry-over from other donors' samples. The genes are TRBV29-1 and TRBJ1-5; the D gene is possibly TRBD1 (5 bases). As DNA, the CDR3 is TGCAGCCACGGGGCAGGACGAGATCAGCCCCAGCATTTT. It specifies CSHGAGRDQPQHF.